The rows below give T cell receptor beta chains drawn from one sample of a study of T cell repertoires in cytomegalovirus infection. MiXCR, run by TCRdb on the reads, gives a single entry per CDR3 protein. The sample lists 130,000 or so distinct CDR3 sequences; roughly 6% were seen once. The sequencing sample was made of PBMCs. These TCRs come from a human donor in good health (CMV status not recorded). Some clones in this sample may be carry-over from other donors' samples. The CDR3 runs from the conserved cysteine through the conserved F or W. A D gene is named only where the DNA matches it firmly. The size field is filled for only some rows; it gives once, few, many or a size class.

TRBJ2-7	.	16	.	TRBV27	TGTGCCAGCAGTTTATCTACCGTAGGATCTTCCTACGAGCAGTACTTC	CASSLSTVGSSYEQYF
TRBJ1-5	.	15	.	TRBV7-2	TGTGCCAGCAGCTTCCAAAAGGGACGCAATCAGCCCCAGCATTTT	CASSFQKGRNQPQHF
TRBJ1-6	few	15	.	TRBV7-2	TGTGCCAGCAGCTTCAACAGGGCGAGAGATTCACCCCTCCACTTT	CASSFNRARDSPLHF
TRBJ2-6	.	16	.	TRBV5-1	TGCGCCAGCAGCCTAACCGGCCTAGGAGGGGCCAACGTCCTGACTTTC	CASSLTGLGGANVLTF
TRBJ2-1	many	15	.	TRBV5-4	TGTGCCAGCAGCTTGGCCACTATAACATACAATGAGCAGTTCTTC	CASSLATITYNEQFF
TRBJ2-7	many	15	.	TRBV19	TGTGCCAGTAGTATAGGAAGGGGGAGCTCCTACGAGCAGTACTTC	CASSIGRGSSYEQYF
TRBJ2-7	.	14	.	TRBV6-8	TGTGCCAGCAGTTCCACAGCCTCTTCCTACGAGCAGTACTTC	CASSSTASSYEQYF
TRBJ2-2	many	20	TRBD2	TRBV4-1	TGCGCCAGCAGCCTGCGACTAGCGGGGGGCCAAACAGCGAACACCGGGGAGCTGTTTTTT	CASSLRLAGGQTANTGELFF
TRBJ2-5	.	13	.	TRBV29-1	TGCAGCGTCCCCCGGGGAATGGGAGAGACCCAGTACTTC	CSVPRGMGETQYF
TRBJ1-2	.	16	TRBD1	TRBV4-2	TGTGCCAGCAGCCAAGAGGGGACAGGCCTCTCCTATGGCTACACCTTC	CASSQEGTGLSYGYTF
TRBJ2-2	many	16	.	TRBV7-8	TGTGCCAGCAGCTTAGTTCGTCAGGCGAACACCGGGGAGCTGTTTTTT	CASSLVRQANTGELFF
TRBJ2-6	few	16	.	TRBV6-2/TRBV6-3	TGTGCCAGCAGTGGACTCATCCCGTCTGGGGCCAACGTCCTGACTTTC	CASSGLIPSGANVLTF
TRBJ2-2	many	17	.	TRBV20-1	TGCAGTGCTAGAGATAGGCAGTCCTCTTCTAACACCGGGGAGCTGTTTTTT	CSARDRQSSSNTGELFF
TRBJ2-1	few	15	.	TRBV4-3	TGCGCCAGCAGCCAAGCCCTGCCGTCCTACAATGAGCAGTTCTTC	CASSQALPSYNEQFF
TRBJ2-2	many	16	TRBD2	TRBV28	TGTGCCAGCAGTTTCGGGCGGGGGTCGAACACCGGGGAGCTGTTTTTT	CASSFGRGSNTGELFF
TRBJ2-1	many	17	TRBD1	TRBV10-3	TGTGCCATCAGTGAGTCGGGGACAGGAACCTCCTACAATGAGCAGTTCTTC	CAISESGTGTSYNEQFF
TRBJ1-1	many	13	.	TRBV28	TGTGCCAGCACCCGGTCTCTTAACACTGAAGCTTTCTTT	CASTRSLNTEAFF
TRBJ2-5	many	15	TRBD1	TRBV6-5	TGTGCCAGCAGTTACATCGGCAGGGGGCGAGAGACCCAGTACTTC	CASSYIGRGRETQYF
TRBJ2-5	.	11	.	TRBV29-1	TGCAGCGTTGATAGTATAGAGACCCAGTACTTC	CSVDSIETQYF
TRBJ2-2	many	16	TRBD2	TRBV7-3	TGTGCCAGCAGCTTAAATAGCGGGGGGGCCGTCGGGGAGCTGTTTTTT	CASSLNSGGAVGELFF
TRBJ2-3	few	17	TRBD2	TRBV28	TGTGCCAGCAGTTTACTAACGGGACTAGCGGGGACAGATACGCAGTATTTT	CASSLLTGLAGTDTQYF
TRBJ2-1	many	16	.	TRBV4-1	TGCGCCAGCAGCCAAGACTTGGCGGGCCTCTACAATGAGCAGTTCTTC	CASSQDLAGLYNEQFF
TRBJ1-4	few	12	.	TRBV20-1	TGCAGTGCTCCGGGGACGAATGAAAAACTGTTTTTT	CSAPGTNEKLFF
TRBJ2-2	many	14	.	TRBV6-5	TGTGCCAGCAGCCCCCAGGGCCGGGCCGGGGAGCTGTTTTTT	CASSPQGRAGELFF
TRBJ2-7	many	15	.	TRBV27	TGTGCCAGCAGTTTATTTACACCTTTCCTCTACGAGCAGTACTTC	CASSLFTPFLYEQYF
TRBJ1-1	many	17	.	TRBV7-8	TGTGCCAGCAGCTTAGTGGGGGCGGCCATCATGAACACTGAAGCTTTCTTT	CASSLVGAAIMNTEAFF
TRBJ1-4	.	20	.	TRBV12-3/TRBV12-4	TGTGCCAGCAGTTTAAGCCCAAGCGGGGACCTTCAAGCCCAAAATGAAAAACTGTTTTTT	CASSLSPSGDLQAQNEKLFF
TRBJ1-4	many	14	TRBD1	TRBV20-1	TGCAGTGTTAGGGACAGGGGGCGTAATGAAAAACTGTTTTTT	CSVRDRGRNEKLFF
TRBJ2-5	few	12	.	TRBV11-3	TGTGCCAGCAGCTTTGTTCAGGAGACCCAGTACTTC	CASSFVQETQYF
TRBJ2-7	many	14	.	TRBV7-2	TGTGCCAGCAGCCCCGGGGGGACAAGCTACGAGCAGTACTTC	CASSPGGTSYEQYF
TRBJ2-7	.	17	TRBD1	TRBV14	TGTGCCAGCAGCCGAGGCTTGGGGACAGTGGTCTCCTACGAGCAGTACTTC	CASSRGLGTVVSYEQYF
TRBJ1-1	few	13	.	TRBV20-1	TGCAGTGCTAGGCCAGCGGGGAAAACTGAAGCTTTCTTT	CSARPAGKTEAFF
TRBJ1-6	.	14	.	TRBV7-9	TGTGCCAGCAGCCTCCGGGATAAAAATTCACCCCTCCACTTT	CASSLRDKNSPLHF
TRBJ1-1	few	12	.	TRBV13	TGTGCCAGCAGCTTAGAGGCCGCTGAAGCTTTCTTT	CASSLEAAEAFF
TRBJ2-5	many	15	TRBD1	TRBV19	TGTGCCAGTAGACCGACAGGGGGTCTCCAAGAGACCCAGTACTTC	CASRPTGGLQETQYF